The 22 T cell receptor beta chains listed next were all sequenced from one sample in a study of breast tumors, draining lymph nodes, adjacent tissues (dated by TCRdb to the mid-2010s). Libraries were prepared through multiplex PCR. Instrument used: Illumina HiSeq 2000. TCRdb reprocessing: public reads trimmed at Q25 with fastp, clones called with MiXCR, in-frame beta chains kept. All rows with the same CDR3 protein become a single entry with the most common DNA and genes. The sample table lists around 130,000 distinct CDR3 sequences, 20% to 25% of them with a count of one. About 2.2% of the sample is held by the ten biggest clonotypes. Lymph node samples were obtained from the axillary draining lymph nodes of breast cancer patients. The sequencing input was axillary lymph node tissue. Every receptor here comes from a female donor with breast cancer. Some clones in this sample may be carry-over from other donors' samples.

This clonotype came up a few times. The J gene is TRBJ1-5, the V gene TRBV27; the D is unclear. V lost 8 bases to trimming and J lost 7 bases, with 12 bases between them. The CDR3 contains 12 residues. CDR1 is MNHEY and CDR2 is SMNVEV in the germline V gene (reference sequence). This CDR3 is CASGRLGQPQHF. CDR3 coding DNA: TGTGCCAGCGGGAGGTTAGGCCAGCCCCAGCATTTT.

This clonotype was detected many times. V and J are TRBV9 and TRBJ2-1, with 7 bases matching TRBD2. CDR3 length equals 14 residues. V lost 0 bases and J lost 3; bases outside the gene matches: 0. Germline CDR1 reads SGDLS; CDR2 reads YYNGEE. The CDR3 DNA is TGTGCCAGCAGCGTAGGGGACTACTACAATGAGCAGTTCTTC. This gives the protein CASSVGDYYNEQFF.

This clonotype was detected once. A much larger clone sits a single nucleotide away, making a read error possible. This rearrangement joins TRBV28 to TRBJ2-1, with TRBD2 matching over 9 bases. This CDR3 region has 16 residues. Germline CDR1 and CDR2: MDHEN and SYDVKM. This CDR3 is CASSLPSGNSYNEQLF. The DNA of the CDR3 is TGTGCCAGCAGTTTACCTAGCGGGAACTCCTACAATGAGCAGCTCTTC. Drawing the rest from reference TRBV28 and TRBJ2-1, the complete variable domain is DVKVTQSSRYLVKRTGEKVFLECVQDMDHENMFWYRQDPGLGLRLIYFSYDVKMKEKGDIPEGYSVSREKKERFSLILESASTNQTSMYLCASSLPSGNSYNEQLFGPGTRLTVL.

The V gene is TRBV30, the J gene TRBJ1-2, with D uncertain. CDR1 is GTSNPN, CDR2 SVGIG, per germline (reference sequence). The CDR3 has 13 amino acids. V was trimmed by 2 bases and J by 6 bases, leaving 13 bases between them. The CDR3 sequence: CAWSPGPNNGYTF. CDR3 DNA: TGTGCCTGGAGTCCCGGACCCAACAATGGCTACACCTTC.

This clonotype was found many times. This chain joins TRBV15 and TRBJ1-4, with D tentatively TRBD1 (5 bases). The germline V gene encodes CDR1 LNHNV and CDR2 YYDKDF (reference sequence). V was shortened by 2 bases and J by 7 bases, with 20 bases between the two germline ends. The CDR3 has 17 residues. The CDR3 DNA reads TGTGCCACCAGCAGACCCCAGGGTAGGCGGGGACGTGAAAAACTGTTTTTT. Translating it yields CATSRPQGRRGREKLFF.

Ten or more counts support this clonotype. This rearrangement joins TRBV5-1 to TRBJ1-3; a weak D match, TRBD1 (6 bases). V lost 4 bases and J 1 base, leaving 12 bases between the germline ends. The CDR3 consists of 15 residues. Germline assignment: CDR1 SGHRS and CDR2 YFSETQ. This CDR3 is CASSRDRLSGNTIYF. The DNA of the CDR3 is TGCGCCAGCAGCCGCGACAGGTTATCTGGAAACACCATATATTTT.

This clonotype was seen repeatedly, ten times or more. This rearrangement joins TRBV14 to TRBJ2-5; unclear D gene. Trimming pared 1 base from V and 6 bases from J, leaving 9 bases between. CDR3 length: 13 amino acids. The germline gives CDR1 SGHDN, CDR2 FVKESK. CDR3 loop: CASSQGQWKTQYF. The DNA of the CDR3 is TGTGCCAGCAGCCAAGGACAATGGAAGACCCAGTACTTC.

This clonotype was seen ten or more times. The chain uses TRBV20-1 and TRBJ1-5; weak D call: TRBD1 (6 bases). V was shortened by 5 bases and J by 5 bases, with 19 bases between the two germline ends. Germline assignment: CDR1 DFQATT and CDR2 SNEGSKA (reference sequence). The CDR3 runs to 15 residues. The CDR3 here is CSAARPQGGHQPQHF. The CDR3 bases are TGCAGTGCTGCCCGGCCCCAAGGGGGACATCAGCCCCAGCATTTT.

About this clonotype: Since a much larger clone is just one base distant, this may be a read error. As the CDR3 is not closed by the conserved phenylalanine or tryptophan, this likely results from a read error. The V gene is TRBV3-1, the J gene TRBJ2-1, with D tentatively TRBD1 or TRBD2 (5 bases each). The CDR3 totals 13 residues. The V end was cut by 3 bases, the J end by 8 bases, with 11 bases between. Per the germline V gene, CDR1 is LGHDT and CDR2 is YNNKEL (reference sequence). DNA of the CDR3: TGTGCCAGCAGCCACCGGGACCGCGATGAGCAGTTCCTC. Translation gives CASSHRDRDEQFL.

As regards this clonotype: A much larger clone differs by one base, so this may be a read error. In DNA form, the CDR3 reads TGTGCCAGCAGCTTAGCTCATGCGGGAGGGCCCGCAGATACGCAGTATTTT. Its protein is CASSLAHAGGPADTQYF. The V gene is TRBV11-2, the J gene TRBJ2-3; TRBD2 matches at 9 bases. Trimming removed 1 base from V and 4 bases from J; junction bases left unmatched: 9. CDR1 and CDR2 (germline): SGHAT, FQNNGV. There are 17 residues in the CDR3.

This clonotype was recorded many times. The V and J genes are TRBV7-3 and TRBJ2-3; 8 bases map to TRBD1. V was pared by 1 base and J by 2 bases, with 8 bases of the junction left unmatched. Germline CDR1 SGHTA, CDR2 FQGTGA. The CDR3 contains 17 residues. The CDR3 region is CASSLRVGQGATDTQYF. The CDR3 DNA sequence: TGTGCCAGCAGCTTAAGGGTCGGTCAGGGGGCCACAGATACGCAGTATTTT.

The chain employs TRBV6-1 and TRBJ1-5; TRBD1 agrees at 9 bases. V lost 6 bases to trimming and J lost 3 bases; unmatched junction nucleotides: 12. Germline V gives CDR1 MNHNS, CDR2 SASEGT. CDR3 size: 17 residues. In DNA, the CDR3 is TGTGCCAGCAGGACCGGGACGACAGGGGGTTTCAATCAGCCCCAGCATTTT. It yields the protein CASRTGTTGGFNQPQHF.

This clonotype was seen at least ten times. This sequence joins TRBV20-1 and TRBJ2-6; no clear D gene. Trimming removed 0 bases at V and 0 bases at J, with 18 bases between. The CDR3 covers 19 residues. Germline CDR1 DFQATT, CDR2 SNEGSKA (reference sequence). The DNA of the CDR3 is TGCAGTGCTAGAGAGTTCGCAAAGACAACTTACTCTGGGGCCAACGTCCTGACTTTC. Translation gives CSAREFAKTTYSGANVLTF.

Turning to this clonotype: Just one base apart from a much larger clone, this may be a read error. This rearrangement joins TRBV20-1 to TRBJ2-5; D perhaps matches TRBD1 (9 bases). V gave up 5 bases and J gave up 9 bases, with 22 bases separating them. This CDR3 spans 14 amino acids. Germline CDR1 reads DFQATT; CDR2 reads SNEGSKA (reference sequence). The CDR3 region has the DNA TGCAGTGCTGGCGGACAGGGGACGGGGGGGGCCCAGTACTTC. It encodes CSAGGQGTGGAQYF.

This clonotype was observed many times. The chain uses TRBV3-1 and TRBJ2-7; 7 nucleotides align to TRBD2. CDR3 size: 12 residues. Germline CDR1 reads LGHDT; CDR2 reads YNNKEL (reference sequence). The V segment lost 8 bases and the J segment 4 bases; nucleotides outside the gene matches: 5. Here the CDR3 DNA reads TGTGCCAGCGCCCAGCGGGGTTACGAGCAGTACTTC. Encoded protein: CASAQRGYEQYF.

This clonotype appeared many times. The CDR3 sequence is CSARDNRVPNQPQHF. The CDR3 nucleotides read TGCAGTGCTAGGGACAACAGGGTGCCCAATCAGCCCCAGCATTTT. V and J are TRBV20-1 and TRBJ1-5; D may be TRBD1 (6 bases). Germline V gene lookup returns CDR1 DFQATT and CDR2 SNEGSKA (reference sequence). V dropped 3 bases and J dropped 3 bases, with 15 bases sitting between them. This CDR3 contains 15 residues.

The chain recombines TRBV20-1 with TRBJ2-1; TRBD2 matches 10 bases. The CDR3 runs to 16 residues. V gave up 1 base and J gave up 7 bases; unmatched junction bases: 10. Per germline, CDR1 DFQATT and CDR2 SNEGSKA (reference sequence). The CDR3 DNA is TGCAGTGCTAGAGGGGAGCGGGAGGGGGGGTTAAATGAGCAGTTCTTC. It is translated as CSARGEREGGLNEQFF.

As concerns this clonotype: This could be a read error, since a much larger clone is one nucleotide away. The chain recombines TRBV19 with TRBJ1-2, with D perhaps TRBD1 (5 bases). Per germline, CDR1 LNHDA and CDR2 SQIVND (reference sequence). The CDR3 covers 15 residues. V lost 4 bases to trimming and J lost 7 bases, with 19 bases between them. CDR3 sequence: CASSTDTQGNVGYTF. The CDR3 coding sequence is TGTGCCAGTAGTACAGATACCCAGGGAAACGTTGGCTACACCTTC.

As regards this clonotype: The germline gene is not matched at one end of the junction; a read error may be the cause. The J gene is TRBJ2-7, the V gene TRBV14, with D tentatively TRBD1 (5 bases). Germline CDR1 reads SGHDN; CDR2 reads FVKESK. The CDR3 contains 11 residues. DNA of the CDR3: TGTGCTAGCAGCCAAGGGGTGGAGCAGAACTTC. Translation gives CASSQGVEQNF.

This clonotype was observed a handful of times. The rearrangement uses TRBV28 and TRBJ1-2; D gene uncertain. The CDR3 covers 13 residues. V lost 5 bases to trimming and J lost 6 bases, with 13 bases between them. Looked up from germline, CDR1 is MDHEN and CDR2 is SYDVKM. The CDR3 loop is CASSPPDWDGYTF. The CDR3 nucleotides read TGTGCCAGCAGTCCTCCTGACTGGGATGGCTACACCTTC.

The chain recombines TRBV18 with TRBJ1-2, with 9 bases identical to TRBD1. This CDR3 comprises 15 residues. CDR1 KGHSH and CDR2 LQKENI come from the germline V gene. Trimming took 3 bases from V and 6 from J; bases not matched to a gene: 8. CDR3 in DNA: TGTGCCAGCTCACCGGACAGGGGTCGACTTGATGGCTACACCTTC. This translates into CASSPDRGRLDGYTF.

This clonotype was found many times. This chain connects TRBV6-5 to TRBJ1-2; no reliable D call. Germline V gene lookup returns CDR1 MNHEY and CDR2 SVGAGI. The CDR3 length is 13 residues. Trimming removed 0 bases at V and 4 bases at J, with 6 bases between. The CDR3 nucleotides read TGTGCCAGCAGTTACTCGGAAGGCTATGGCTACACCTTC. Its translation is CASSYSEGYGYTF.